These 30 T cell receptor beta chains were sequenced from one sample in a study of T cell responses to AZD1222 COVID-19 vaccine. Only in-frame clones appear in the TCRdb table, and some are missing; sequencing was by immunoSEQ multiplex PCR. The table includes approximately 180,000 clones, about 93% detected once. Material: peripheral blood, obtained 28 days after the second dose of the MenACWY control vaccine. The receptor source for this set is an adult who received the MenACWY meningococcal vaccine as a control.

This chain links TRBV7-9 with TRBJ1-2; D is uncertain. Germline-derived CDR1 and CDR2 are SEHNR and FQNEAQ (reference sequence). The CDR3 consists of 12 residues. V shed 3 bases and J shed 6 bases, with 8 bases lying between them. CDR3 coding DNA: TGTGCCAGCAGCTTGGACTACCATGGCTACACCTTC. Its protein product is CASSLDYHGYTF.

The gene calls are TRBV18 and TRBJ2-3; 7 bases match TRBD2. The germline CDR1 and CDR2 sequences are KGHSH and LQKENI. The V segment lost 3 bases and the J segment 10 bases; nucleotides outside the gene matches: 13. This CDR3 region has 15 residues. CDR3 DNA sequence: TGTGCCAGCTCACCCAAGCCCCAGCGGGGTATACCGCAGTATTTT. It specifies CASSPKPQRGIPQYF.

The V call is TRBV6-5, the J call TRBJ2-5, with D perhaps matching TRBD1 (5 bases). Germline loops: CDR1 MNHEY, CDR2 SVGAGI. The CDR3 spans 14 residues. V shed 4 bases and J shed 5 bases, with 14 bases lying between them. The CDR3 spells CASSSRGRAETQYF. The CDR3 DNA is TGTGCCAGCAGTTCTCGAGGCAGGGCGGAGACCCAGTACTTC.

The chain is built from TRBV4-2 and TRBJ1-5, with 7 nucleotides matching TRBD1. Trimming removed 0 bases from V and 10 bases from J; junction bases left unmatched: 12. Germline V gives CDR1 LGHNA, CDR2 YNFKEQ. The CDR3 loop spans 16 amino acids. CDR3 coding DNA: TGTGCCAGCAGCCAAGACGAGACAGGGAAGTCTCAACCCCAGCATTTT. Translated, it gives CASSQDETGKSQPQHF.

As DNA, the CDR3 is TGTGCCTGGGGACGTGGATCCCTCCACTTT. Translated, it gives CAWGRGSLHF. The rearrangement uses TRBV30 and TRBJ1-6; no clear D gene. This CDR3 region has 10 residues. Between the trimmed V and J ends, which lost 5 bases and 14 bases, there was a span of 10 bases. CDR1 is GTSNPN, CDR2 SVGIG, per germline (reference sequence).

The rearrangement links TRBV30 to TRBJ1-6; D is perhaps TRBD1 (5 bases). Germline V gives CDR1 GTSNPN, CDR2 SVGIG (reference sequence). V was trimmed by 8 bases and J by 10 bases, leaving 18 bases between them. This CDR3 has 13 residues. The CDR3 loop is CAESQGVQSPLHF. The CDR3, as DNA: TGTGCCGAGAGCCAGGGAGTTCAATCACCCCTCCACTTT. The full variable domain, its missing parts supplied by reference TRBV30 and TRBJ1-6, is SQTIHQWPATLVQPVGSPLSLECTVEGTSNPNLYWYRQAAGRGLQLLFYSVGIGQISSEVPQNLSASRPQDRQFILSSKKLLLSDSGFYLCAESQGVQSPLHFGNGTRLTVT.

The chain employs TRBV5-1 and TRBJ1-1, with 9 bases fitting TRBD1. The CDR3 consists of 15 residues. V gave up 5 bases and J gave up 4 bases; unmatched junction bases: 9. From germline, CDR1 is SGHRS and CDR2 YFSETQ. This CDR3 reads CASSSTGGRGTEAFF. CDR3 DNA sequence: TGCGCCAGCAGTTCAACAGGGGGCCGGGGCACTGAAGCTTTCTTT.

V gene TRBV6-1 combines with J gene TRBJ1-2; D not certain. The CDR3 spans 13 residues. The germline V gene encodes CDR1 MNHNS and CDR2 SASEGT. Between the trimmed V and J ends, which lost 1 base and 5 bases, there was a span of 8 bases. DNA for the CDR3: TGTGCCAGCAGTGAAGGGTCGTGGTATGGCTACACCTTC. This encodes CASSEGSWYGYTF.

J is TRBJ2-1 and V is TRBV27; D uncertain. Trimming cost V 6 bases and J 10 bases, with 19 bases left between them. The CDR3 spans 14 residues. CDR1 is MNHEY, CDR2 SMNVEV, per germline (reference sequence). The CDR3 DNA is TGTGCCAGCAGCCCCTTGTCCATAACCGAAGAGCAGTTCTTC. It translates to CASSPLSITEEQFF.

The chain has TRBV4-1 and TRBJ1-1; perhaps TRBD1 as D (5 bases). The germline gives CDR1 MGHRA, CDR2 YSYEKL. This CDR3 spans 15 amino acids. The V end was cut by 1 base, the J end by 4 bases, with 13 bases between. CDR3 protein: CASSQGPGGATEAFF. The CDR3 coding sequence is TGCGCCAGCAGCCAAGGACCGGGAGGGGCCACTGAAGCTTTCTTT.

The chain recombines TRBV9 with TRBJ2-3; 8 bases agree with TRBD2. The ends lost 0 bases at V and 4 bases at J; junction bases unmatched: 4. The germline V gene encodes CDR1 SGDLS and CDR2 YYNGEE. The length of the CDR3 is 15 residues. The CDR3 spells CASSVDGGGSDTQYF. In DNA, the CDR3 is TGTGCCAGCAGCGTAGATGGCGGGGGGTCAGATACGCAGTATTTT.

This chain uses TRBV7-3 with TRBJ2-1; TRBD2 agrees at 8 bases. Trimming at V came to 4 bases and at J to 8 bases, leaving 7 bases not matched to a gene. CDR3 size: 14 residues. CDR1 and CDR2 (germline): SGHTA, FQGTGA. In DNA form, the CDR3 reads TGTGCCAGCAGCTGGACCGGGGGGGCGGATGAGCAGTTCTTC. Translating it yields CASSWTGGADEQFF.

This chain connects TRBV28 to TRBJ1-2; 10 bases fit TRBD1. V was clipped by 7 bases and J by 8 bases; unmatched bases: 13. The CDR3 extends over 15 amino acids. CDR1 is MDHEN and CDR2 is SYDVKM in the germline V gene. CDR3 residues: CASTSPGQGRGGYTF. In DNA form, the CDR3 reads TGTGCCAGCACCTCCCCGGGACAGGGGAGGGGCGGCTACACCTTC.

The CDR3 sequence: CASSTGTGNSGYGYTF. The CDR3 nucleotides are TGTGCCAGCAGCACCGGGACAGGGAATTCTGGGTATGGCTACACCTTC. This chain uses TRBV5-5 with TRBJ1-2, with TRBD1 matching over 9 bases. V shed 4 bases and J 5 bases; nucleotides not matched to a gene: 12. Germline V gene lookup returns CDR1 SGHKS and CDR2 YYEKEE (reference sequence). CDR3 length: 16 residues. The full variable domain, rest sourced from reference TRBV5-5 and TRBJ1-2, is DAGVTQSPTHLIKTRGQQVTLRCSPISGHKSVSWYQQVLGQGPQFIFQYYEKEERGRGNFPDRFSARQFPNYSSELNVNALLLGDSALYLCASSTGTGNSGYGYTFGSGTRLTVV.

The chain recombines TRBV11-2 with TRBJ1-3, with D hard to call. Per the germline V gene, CDR1 is SGHAT and CDR2 is FQNNGV. The ends were cut back, 1 base at V and 4 bases at J, with 8 bases in the middle. The CDR3 is 14 residues long. The CDR3 DNA reads as TGTGCCAGCAGCTTAGTCGGCCACGGAAACACCATATATTTT. It codes for CASSLVGHGNTIYF.

V is TRBV11-2 and J is TRBJ2-2; TRBD2 matches at 12 bases. The CDR3 is 15 amino acids. Germline CDR1 SGHAT, CDR2 FQNNGV. V was pared by 4 bases and J by 5 bases, with 2 bases of the junction left unmatched. As DNA, the CDR3 is TGTGCCAGCAGCTCACTAGCGGGGGGTACCGGGGAGCTGTTTTTT. Translated, it gives CASSSLAGGTGELFF.

The chain recombines TRBV12-3 or TRBV12-4 with TRBJ1-1; D not certain. The CDR3 has 13 residues. Trimming cost V 6 bases and J 5 bases, with 13 bases left between them. The CDR3 DNA follows: TGTGCCAGCAGCCCGGGAAGCAGGACTGAAGCTTTCTTT. It is translated as CASSPGSRTEAFF.

The gene calls are TRBV6-5 and TRBJ2-1; the D gene could be TRBD1 or TRBD2 (6 bases each). The CDR3 extends over 15 amino acids. Germline CDR1 and CDR2: MNHEY and SVGAGI. V was clipped by 6 bases and J by 10 bases, with 22 bases between them. The CDR3 reads CASSSRGAGVVEQFF. In DNA, the CDR3 is TGTGCCAGCAGCTCTAGGGGGGCTGGTGTGGTGGAGCAGTTCTTC.

This chain connects TRBV5-4 to TRBJ2-7; 7 bases are a match to TRBD1. There are 13 residues in the CDR3. The V and J ends lost 1 base and 6 bases, in that order; junction bases with no gene match: 4. Germline loops: CDR1 SGHNT, CDR2 YYREEE (reference sequence). This CDR3 reads CASSLNRGSEQYF. The CDR3, as DNA: TGTGCCAGCAGCTTGAACAGGGGATCCGAGCAGTACTTC. The whole variable domain, remainder taken from reference TRBV5-4 and TRBJ2-7, is ETGVTQSPTHLIKTRGQQVTLRCSSQSGHNTVSWYQQALGQGPQFIFQYYREEENGRGNFPPRFSGLQFPNYSSELNVNALELDDSALYLCASSLNRGSEQYFGPGTRLTVT.

The J gene is TRBJ2-7, the V gene TRBV6-5, with D possibly matching TRBD2 (6 bases). The CDR3 totals 14 residues. The germline gives CDR1 MNHEY, CDR2 SVGAGI. The germline V and J ends were trimmed by 2 bases and 3 bases, with 11 bases remaining between them. The CDR3 sequence: CASSYAEGIYEQYF. CDR3 sequence (DNA): TGTGCCAGCAGTTACGCGGAGGGAATCTACGAGCAGTACTTC.

Comments on this clone: Different DNA sequences within this sample yield the same CDR3. This chain connects TRBV19 to TRBJ1-1, with a possible D match to TRBD1 (6 bases). Trimming shortened V by 5 bases and J by 2 bases, and 15 bases separated the two germline ends. CDR1 LNHDA and CDR2 SQIVND come from the germline V gene (reference sequence). The CDR3 spans 15 residues. The CDR3, as DNA: TGTGCCAGTAGTCCTCTAGGCAGGGGAAACACTGAAGCTTTCTTT. Translating it yields CASSPLGRGNTEAFF.

The genes are TRBV28 and TRBJ2-7; TRBD1 matches 12 bases. The CDR3 runs 15 residues. Germline assignment: CDR1 MDHEN and CDR2 SYDVKM. V lost 2 bases to trimming and J lost 6 bases; unmatched junction nucleotides: 5. This chain's CDR3 is CASSLRDRGRSEQYF. The DNA of the CDR3 is TGTGCCAGCAGTTTAAGGGACAGGGGGCGTAGCGAGCAGTACTTC. The full variable domain, with the rest looked up from reference TRBV28 and TRBJ2-7, is DVKVTQSSRYLVKRTGEKVFLECVQDMDHENMFWYRQDPGLGLRLIYFSYDVKMKEKGDIPEGYSVSREKKERFSLILESASTNQTSMYLCASSLRDRGRSEQYFGPGTRLTVT.

CDR3 sequence reads: CASRAGNYNEQFF. The CDR3 DNA follows: TGTGCCAGCCGAGCGGGGAACTACAATGAGCAGTTCTTC. The J gene is TRBJ2-1, the V gene TRBV7-2; TRBD2 matches 7 bases. Per germline, CDR1 SGHTA and CDR2 FQGNSA. V trimming: 8 bases; J trimming: 3 bases; junction bases outside the gene matches: 4. CDR3 size: 13 residues.

The genes are TRBV28 and TRBJ1-1; 7 bases align to TRBD1. Germline V gives CDR1 MDHEN, CDR2 SYDVKM. This CDR3 comprises 15 residues. V lost 3 bases, J lost 1 base, and 5 bases stayed unmatched. The CDR3 here is CASSLDRTANTEAFF. CDR3 bases: TGTGCCAGCAGTTTGGACAGGACAGCGAACACTGAAGCTTTCTTT.

This clone was counted once. The J gene is TRBJ1-1, the V gene TRBV10-1; 8 nucleotides match TRBD1. Germline V gives CDR1 WNHNN, CDR2 SYGVQD (reference sequence). This CDR3 is built from 15 residues. V was pared by 6 bases and J by 5 bases, with 11 bases of the junction left unmatched. In DNA form, the CDR3 reads TGCGCCAGCAGGGTAAGACAGGGGAAGATTACTGAAGCTTTCTTT. Residues: CASRVRQGKITEAFF.

V usage is TRBV18 and J usage is TRBJ1-6, with D possibly TRBD1 on 5 matching bases. V lost 3 bases to trimming and J lost 0 bases, with 18 bases between them. Germline values: CDR1 KGHSH, CDR2 LQKENI. This CDR3 is built from 19 residues. CDR3 in amino acids: CASSPGPGTPLSYNSPLHF. CDR3 sequence (DNA): TGTGCCAGCTCACCCGGCCCGGGGACCCCACTCTCCTATAATTCACCCCTCCACTTT. Using reference TRBV18 and TRBJ1-6 for the parts outside the CDR3, the full variable domain is NAGVMQNPRHLVRRRGQEARLRCSPMKGHSHVYWYRQLPEEGLKFMVYLQKENIIDESGMPKERFSAEFPKEGPSILRIQQVVRGDSAAYFCASSPGPGTPLSYNSPLHFGNGTRLTVT.

The V call is TRBV2, the J call TRBJ1-5; D is possibly TRBD1 (5 bases). Germline V CDR1 and CDR2: SNHLY, FYNNEI. Trimming pared 5 bases from V and 5 bases from J, leaving 10 bases between. The CDR3 sequence is 13 residues long. CDR3 sequence: CASSRETDQPQHF. The CDR3, as DNA: TGTGCCAGCAGTAGAGAGACAGATCAGCCCCAGCATTTT.

The gene calls are TRBV5-4 and TRBJ1-1; D is undetermined. CDR1 is SGHNT, CDR2 YYREEE, per germline (reference sequence). The CDR3 spans 15 residues. The V end was cut by 0 bases, the J end by 0 bases, with 9 bases between. The CDR3 nucleotides are TGTGCCAGCAGCTTGGAAGGAAGCATGAACACTGAAGCTTTCTTT. Encoded protein: CASSLEGSMNTEAFF.

The chain carries TRBV29-1 and TRBJ1-1, with D perhaps matching TRBD1 (5 bases). This CDR3 region has 14 residues. V lost 7 bases to trimming and J lost 0 bases, with 15 bases between them. CDR1 SQVTM and CDR2 ANQGSEA come from the germline V gene. The CDR3 loop reads CSAKVTDMNTEAFF. The CDR3 coding sequence is TGCAGCGCAAAGGTGACAGATATGAACACTGAAGCTTTCTTT.

The V call is TRBV10-3, the J call TRBJ2-3; D unresolved. The CDR3 totals 18 residues. V was shortened by 6 bases and J by 3 bases, with 25 bases between the two germline ends. The germline V gene encodes CDR1 ENHRY and CDR2 SYGVKD. The CDR3 sequence: CAISGPELLDSQTDTQYF. The CDR3 DNA is TGTGCCATCAGCGGCCCTGAATTGCTTGATAGCCAAACAGATACGCAGTATTTT.